This T cell receptor beta chain is drawn from a study of Ad26.COV2.S vaccination and SARS-CoV-2 variants. Whole-study results and caveats: TCR breadth and depth analyses may have underestimated total T cell responses.

Per the germline V gene, CDR1 is KGHSH and CDR2 is LQKENI. The CDR3 extends over 14 amino acids. Trimming took off 2 bases at V and 4 bases at J, with 11 bases between the two ends. The treatment denotes: roughly 18 received Ad26.COV2.S at low or high dose, single or two shots; about 5 received placebo; per-sample allocation not given. Repertoires come from day 63 after the first vaccine or placebo injection. Adults aged 18-55 years in Boston included the donor. The data were produced by immunoSEQ multiplex PCR, yet TCRdb's version contains in-frame clones alone and is incomplete. The top ten hold 1.5% to 2% of the sample, which has 350,000 to 400,000 clones, about 88% seen once. On this clone: Its target is not known.

The V gene is TRBV18, the J gene TRBJ1-2; unclear D gene. This sequence was found in a person between 18 and 65 years old who received the Ad26.COV2.S COVID-19 vaccine or a placebo. This sample comprised peripheral blood, obtained in a trial of Ad26.COV2.S vaccine versus placebo. CDR3 nucleotide sequence: TGTGCCAGCTCACCAGGTCAGAATCTCTATGGCTACACCTTC. Its protein is CASSPGQNLYGYTF.